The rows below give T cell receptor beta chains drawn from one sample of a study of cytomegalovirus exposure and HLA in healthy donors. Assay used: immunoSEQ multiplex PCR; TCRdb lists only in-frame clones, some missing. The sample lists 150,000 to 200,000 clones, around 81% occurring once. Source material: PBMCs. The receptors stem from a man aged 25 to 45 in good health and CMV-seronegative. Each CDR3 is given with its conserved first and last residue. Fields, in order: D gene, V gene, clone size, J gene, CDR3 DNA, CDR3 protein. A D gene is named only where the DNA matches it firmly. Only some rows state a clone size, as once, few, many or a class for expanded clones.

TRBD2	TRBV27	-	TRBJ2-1	TGTGCCAGCAGAATTTATTGGACTAGCGGGAGCAATGAGCAGTTCTTC	CASRIYWTSGSNEQFF
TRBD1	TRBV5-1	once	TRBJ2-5	TGCGCCAGCAGCGACAGGGGTGAGGAGACCCAGTACTTC	CASSDRGEETQYF
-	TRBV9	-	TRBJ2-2	TGTGCCAGCAGCGTGGGGGACTACACCGGGGAGCTGTTTTTT	CASSVGDYTGELFF
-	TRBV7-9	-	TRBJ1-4	TGTGCCAGCAGCTTTGGGGGCAATGAAAAACTGTTTTTT	CASSFGGNEKLFF
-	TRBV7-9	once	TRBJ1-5	TGTGCCAGCAGCGGCAGACAGGGCAATCAGCCCCAGCATTTT	CASSGRQGNQPQHF
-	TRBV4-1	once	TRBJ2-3	TGCGCCAGCAGCCAGCTGGGACTCAGCACAGATACGCAGTATTTT	CASSQLGLSTDTQYF
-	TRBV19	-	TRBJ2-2	TGTGCCAGTAGTGCGGGTGAGACCGGGGAGCTGTTTTTT	CASSAGETGELFF
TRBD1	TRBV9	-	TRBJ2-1	TGTGCCAGCAGCGAGAATAGAGGGACAGGGATAACCAATGAGCAGTTCTTC	CASSENRGTGITNEQFF
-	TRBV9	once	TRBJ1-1	TGTGCCAGCAGCGTAAGGGGCACTGAAGCTTTCTTT	CASSVRGTEAFF
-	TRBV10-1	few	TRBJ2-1	TGCGCCAGCAGTGAGTCCACCGGCCTCAGCGGATACAATGAGCAGTTCTTC	CASSESTGLSGYNEQFF
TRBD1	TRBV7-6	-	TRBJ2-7	TGTGCCAGCAGCCCAGACAGGGATTCCTACGAGCAGTACTTC	CASSPDRDSYEQYF
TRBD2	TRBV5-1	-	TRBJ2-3	TGCGCCAGCAGTTCCCCCGCTAGCGGGAGAATGGGAGATACGCAGTATTTT	CASSSPASGRMGDTQYF
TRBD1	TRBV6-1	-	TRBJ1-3	TGTGCCAGCAGTGTGGTGGGGGGACAGTCGGACACCATATATTTT	CASSVVGGQSDTIYF
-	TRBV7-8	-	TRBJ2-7	TGTGCCAGCAGCTTACCCGGGACTTCGGCCGAGCAGTACTTC	CASSLPGTSAEQYF
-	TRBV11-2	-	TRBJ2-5	TGTGCCAGCAGCCCCGGTGGGACCCAGTACTTC	CASSPGGTQYF
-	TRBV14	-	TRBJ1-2	TGTGCCAGCAGCCTAAGAAGATATGATTCTACCGGCTACACCTTC	CASSLRRYDSTGYTF
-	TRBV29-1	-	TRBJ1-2	TGCAGCTCCGGGGAGACCGCCTATGGCTACACCTTC	CSSGETAYGYTF
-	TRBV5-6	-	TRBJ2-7	TGTGCCAGCAGCCCGTGGGGAGCCTACGAGCAGTACTTC	CASSPWGAYEQYF
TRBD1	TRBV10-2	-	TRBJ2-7	TGCGCCAGCATCGACCGGGACAGGGGATCCTACGAGCAGTACTTC	CASIDRDRGSYEQYF
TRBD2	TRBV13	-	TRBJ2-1	TGTGCCAGCAGCCAAGCTAGCGGGAGACGTGGTGAGCAGTTCTTC	CASSQASGRRGEQFF
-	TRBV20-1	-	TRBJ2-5	TGCAGTGCTAGCCCCAAGACCCAGTACTTC	CSASPKTQYF
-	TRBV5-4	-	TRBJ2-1	TGTGCCAGCAGCTTTGGCCCAGGGGTCAATGAGCAGTTCTTC	CASSFGPGVNEQFF
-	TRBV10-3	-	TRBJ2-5	TGTGCCATCAGTGAGTCCGGCTCGGGACTTACGGAGACCCAGTACTTC	CAISESGSGLTETQYF
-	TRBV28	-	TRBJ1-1	TGTGCCAGCAGTGGCCCCGGGGGGAACACTGAAGCTTTCTTT	CASSGPGGNTEAFF
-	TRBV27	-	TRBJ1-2	TGTGCCAGCAGTTTAGCAGGGAACAACTATGGCTACACCTTC	CASSLAGNNYGYTF
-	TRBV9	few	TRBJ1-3	TGTGCCAGCAGCGTAACAGACTCTGGAAACACCATATATTTT	CASSVTDSGNTIYF
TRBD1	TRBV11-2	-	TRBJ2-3	TGTGCCAGCAGCGACCGGGACAGGGGAATCACAGATACGCAGTATTTT	CASSDRDRGITDTQYF
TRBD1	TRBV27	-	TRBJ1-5	TGTGCCAGCAGTTCCCTTGGACAGGGTCAGCCCCAGCATTTT	CASSSLGQGQPQHF
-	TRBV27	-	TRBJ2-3	TGTGCCACCTGGACAGCTAAATACACAGATACGCAGTATTTT	CATWTAKYTDTQYF
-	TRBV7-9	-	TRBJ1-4	TGTGCCAGCAGCTCACCGCCCGACAGAGCAACTAATGAAAAACTGTTTTTT	CASSSPPDRATNEKLFF
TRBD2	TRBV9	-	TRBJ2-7	TGTGCCAGCAGCCCCAGATACAAGCGGGAGGGCCTGAGCTCCTACGAGCAGTACTTC	CASSPRYKREGLSSYEQYF
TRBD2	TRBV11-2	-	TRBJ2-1	TGTGCCAGCAGCGGGACTAGCGGGAGGGTCTATGAGCAGTTCTTC	CASSGTSGRVYEQFF
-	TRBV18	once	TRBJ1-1	TGTGCCAGCTCACCACAGGGGTTAACTGAAGCTTTCTTT	CASSPQGLTEAFF
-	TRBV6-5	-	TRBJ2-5	TGTGCCAGCAAGACCGGGATCGGGGAGACCCAGTACTTC	CASKTGIGETQYF
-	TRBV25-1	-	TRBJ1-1	TGTGCCAGCCGAACGCTATTGACTGAAGCTTTCTTT	CASRTLLTEAFF
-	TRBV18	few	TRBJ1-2	TGTGCCAGCTCACTACAGGGTGGCTATGGCTACACCTTC	CASSLQGGYGYTF
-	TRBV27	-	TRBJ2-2	TGTGCCAGCAAAGAGAGTTACAACACCGGGGAGCTGTTTTTT	CASKESYNTGELFF
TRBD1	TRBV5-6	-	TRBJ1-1	TGTGCCAGCAGCGTACAGGGGCCGTCTAATGAAGCTTTCTTT	CASSVQGPSNEAFF
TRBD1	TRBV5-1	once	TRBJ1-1	TGCGCCAGCAGCTTGGGGGGGACAGCAAATCGGGAAGCTTTCTTT	CASSLGGTANREAFF
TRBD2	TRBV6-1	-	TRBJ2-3	TGTGCCCTAGGGAGGGTACGCACAGATACGCAGTATTTT	CALGRVRTDTQYF
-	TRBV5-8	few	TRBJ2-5	TGTGCCAGCAGTCGAGGGCTCGAGACCCAGTACTTC	CASSRGLETQYF
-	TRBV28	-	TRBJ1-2	TGTGCCAGCAGTCTCATGAACAGAGAAACTAACTATGGCTACACCTTC	CASSLMNRETNYGYTF
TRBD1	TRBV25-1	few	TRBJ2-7	TGTGCCAGCAGAGGACAGGGGAACGAGCAGTACTTC	CASRGQGNEQYF
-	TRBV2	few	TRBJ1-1	TGTGCCGGTCCGACAGGTGTGAACACTGAAGCTTTCTTT	CAGPTGVNTEAFF
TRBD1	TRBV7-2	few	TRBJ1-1	TGTGCCAGCAGCAAACGGAGGGGGGACAGCGAAGCTTTCTTT	CASSKRRGDSEAFF
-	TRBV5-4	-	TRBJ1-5	TGTGCCAGCAGCTCGGGAGGGGCGGGACAGCCCCAGCATTTT	CASSSGGAGQPQHF
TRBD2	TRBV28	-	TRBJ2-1	TGTGCCAGCAGTTTGACTAGCGGGAGCTACAATGAGCAGTTCTTC	CASSLTSGSYNEQFF